The entry below describes one T cell receptor beta chain. The data were produced by immunoSEQ multiplex PCR, yet TCRdb's version contains in-frame clones alone and is incomplete. The sample contains about 400,000 clones, more than 75% of which appear only once. The data are from a study of blood T cell repertoires in COVID-19. The clonotype comes from a human donor in a cohort sampled during active COVID-19. Sequencing was done on a sample of peripheral blood.

The CDR3 DNA is TGTGCCAGTAGTTTCCGCCAGGGGGAACTCGGAGAAAAACTGTTTTTT. It encodes CASSFRQGELGEKLFF. The genes are TRBV19 and TRBJ1-4; 7 nucleotides line up with TRBD1. V lost 5 bases and J lost 8; bases outside the gene matches: 14. CDR3 length: 16 amino acids. The germline V gene encodes CDR1 LNHDA and CDR2 SQIVND (reference sequence).